This T cell receptor (beta chain) is from a study of blood T cell repertoires in COVID-19. V dropped 0 bases and J dropped 3 bases, with 9 bases sitting between them. This CDR3 comprises 14 residues. The germline CDR1 and CDR2 sequences are GTSNPN and SVGIG (reference sequence). Libraries were prepared by immunoSEQ multiplex PCR; TCRdb keeps only in-frame clonotypes and omits some of them. Of some 170,000 clones listed, approximately 85% were seen once; the top ten hold 6.2%. The receptor comes from a man aged 40-50 years who had recovered from COVID-19. V is TRBV30 and J is TRBJ1-5; possible D gene TRBD1, 5 bases. Sequencing input: PBMCs or T cells enriched from blood (not recorded which). CDR3: CAWSVWGSNQPQHF. CDR3 nucleotide sequence: TGTGCCTGGAGTGTTTGGGGCTCCAATCAGCCCCAGCATTTT.